The 32 T cell receptor beta chains below all came from one sample that was sequenced in a study of post-analysis software for immune sequencing data. Presence of unique molecular identifiers characterized the TCR beta cDNA libraries. Each CDR3 protein is one row after TCRdb ran MiXCR on the PCR reads. Counted here are 250,000 to 300,000 distinct CDR3 sequences, less than 40% occurring once; the ten biggest clones make up under 5.5%. Their antigen targets remain unknown. General study findings and limits: Among five TRBV segments more frequent in patients than controls were TRBV5-6, TRBV5-1 and TRBV20-1.

Sequenced material: blood. The receptors come from a girl under 18 with multiple sclerosis.

This clonotype occurred many times. The CDR3 protein is CSARSLSSGGAVTETQYF. CDR3 coding DNA: TGCAGTGCTAGAAGCTTATCTAGCGGGGGGGCCGTCACCGAGACCCAGTACTTC. The rearrangement links TRBV20-1 to TRBJ2-5, with 12 bases that match TRBD2. CDR1 and CDR2 (germline): DFQATT, SNEGSKA (reference sequence). This CDR3 comprises 18 residues. V was clipped by 2 bases and J by 5 bases; unmatched bases: 15.

This clonotype showed up many times. The CDR3 region is CSAAGTDYNEQFF. The CDR3 DNA follows: TGCAGTGCAGCCGGGACGGATTACAATGAGCAGTTCTTC. V is TRBV20-1 and J is TRBJ2-1; possibly TRBD1 or TRBD2 for D (5 bases each). The CDR3 consists of 13 residues. Looked up from germline, CDR1 is DFQATT and CDR2 is SNEGSKA (reference sequence). Trimming pared 6 bases from V and 4 bases from J, leaving 13 bases between.

Remarks on this clonotype: One end of the junction fails to match germline, which may point to a read error. V usage is TRBV29-1 and J usage is TRBJ2-5, with D hard to call. The CDR3 loop spans 13 amino acids. CDR1 and CDR2 (germline): SQVTM, ANQGSEA. The CDR3 spells CSVGFGRIEAQYF. CDR3 nucleotide sequence: TGCAGCGTTGGTTTCGGGCGAATAGAGGCCCAGTACTTC.

This clonotype was seen repeatedly, ten times or more. The rearrangement links TRBV5-1 to TRBJ2-3, with 12 bases that match TRBD2. J gave up 3 bases and V 2 bases, and 7 bases lay outside the gene matches. CDR1 is SGHRS and CDR2 is YFSETQ in the germline V gene. The CDR3 spans 17 residues. The CDR3 nucleotides read TGCGCCAGCAGCTTAGCGACTAGCGGGAGTGGAACAGATACGCAGTATTTT. Translating gives CASSLATSGSGTDTQYF.

This clonotype was detected ten times or more. The genes are TRBV7-2 and TRBJ2-5; unclear D gene. The length of the CDR3 is 13 residues. Germline V gene data show CDR1 as SGHTA and CDR2 as FQGNSA. V was clipped by 1 base and J by 7 bases, with 10 bases between them. The chain's CDR3 is CASSLGGRRTQYF. In DNA, the CDR3 is TGTGCCAGCAGCTTAGGTGGCCGGCGGACCCAGTACTTC.

The chain combines TRBV7-2 with TRBJ2-1; the match to TRBD2 covers 9 bases. CDR1 and CDR2 from the germline V gene are SGHTA and FQGNSA. The CDR3 spans 18 residues. After removal of 2 bases from V and 1 base from J, the junction contained 9 bases not matched to a gene. The CDR3 is CASSLRGGAFRSYNEQFF. The CDR3 bases are TGTGCCAGCAGCTTACGCGGGGGGGCCTTCCGGTCCTACAATGAGCAGTTCTTC. Based on the CDR3 plus reference TRBV7-2 and TRBJ2-1, the full variable domain is GAGVSQSPSNKVTEKGKDVELRCDPISGHTALYWYRQSLGQGLEFLIYFQGNSAPDKSGLPSDRFSAERTGGSVSTLTIQRTQQEDSAVYLCASSLRGGAFRSYNEQFFGPGTRLTVL.

The rearrangement uses TRBV12-3 or TRBV12-4 and TRBJ2-2; 8 bases fit TRBD1. V gave up 5 bases and J gave up 5 bases; unmatched junction bases: 4. The CDR3 has 14 residues. The CDR3 reads CASSPRTGTGELFF. In DNA, the CDR3 is TGTGCCAGCAGTCCGCGGACAGGGACCGGGGAGCTGTTTTTT.

The table lists this clonotype with a few counts. The chain combines TRBV13 with TRBJ1-1; unclear D gene. The CDR3 totals 13 residues. Germline loops: CDR1 PRHDT, CDR2 FYEKMQ (reference sequence). The V end was cut by 1 base, the J end by 8 bases, with 11 bases between. The CDR3 region has the DNA TGTGCCAGCAGCTTAGTGGTAGAGCTAGAAGCTTTCTTT. Its translation: CASSLVVELEAFF.

On this clonotype itself: This may be a read error, as it is one base from a much larger clone. This chain links TRBV20-1 with TRBJ2-1; 11 bases map to TRBD2. Germline V gene sequence: CDR1 DFQATT, CDR2 SNEGSKA (reference sequence). CDR3 length: 17 residues. The CDR3 is CSVRNSPLAGVYNEQFF. CDR3 DNA sequence: TGCAGTGTTAGAAATTCTCCACTAGCGGGAGTCTACAATGAGCAGTTCTTC.

This clonotype was seen a handful of times. A much larger clone sits a single nucleotide away, making a read error possible. The V and J genes are TRBV5-1 and TRBJ2-7; weak D call: TRBD2 (6 bases). The better agreement between TRBJ2-4 and the DNA end casts doubt on the J call. Germline V gene data show CDR1 as SGHRS and CDR2 as YFSETQ. This CDR3 has 15 amino acids. Written as DNA, the CDR3 is TGCGCCAGCAGTTTTTTACCAGGAGGGGCCAGCATTCAGTACTTC. The encoded protein is CASSFLPGGASIQYF.

This chain links TRBV20-1 with TRBJ1-4, with 8 positions matching TRBD1. CDR1 and CDR2 from the germline V gene are DFQATT and SNEGSKA (reference sequence). V lost 4 bases, J lost 3 bases, and 7 bases stayed unmatched. The CDR3 covers 15 residues. The CDR3 here is CSATPDRGANEKLFF. CDR3 nucleotides: TGCAGTGCTACTCCCGACAGGGGTGCTAATGAAAAACTGTTTTTT.

This clonotype was picked up many times. The CDR3 loop reads CASSFSAAGTYEQYF. Here the CDR3 DNA reads TGTGCCAGCAGCTTTAGCGCCGCAGGCACCTACGAGCAGTACTTC. The genes are TRBV7-2 and TRBJ2-7; perhaps TRBD2 as D (5 bases). There are 15 residues in the CDR3. V was shortened by 3 bases and J by 2 bases, with 14 bases between the two germline ends. CDR1 is SGHTA and CDR2 is FQGNSA in the germline V gene.

This clonotype was detected many times. The chain combines TRBV9 with TRBJ2-3; D is uncertain. Looked up from germline, CDR1 is SGDLS and CDR2 is YYNGEE. This CDR3 contains 11 residues. V gave up 0 bases and J gave up 4 bases, with 0 bases separating them. The CDR3: CASSVADTQYF. The CDR3 DNA sequence: TGTGCCAGCAGCGTAGCAGATACGCAGTATTTT.

The rearrangement uses TRBV29-1 and TRBJ2-5; D is tentatively TRBD1 or TRBD2 (5 bases each). The CDR3 loop spans 16 amino acids. Germline V gene sequence: CDR1 SQVTM, CDR2 ANQGSEA. Trimming stripped 3 bases from V and 0 bases from J, with 17 bases between. CDR3 DNA sequence: TGCAGCGTTGACGGGGACCCCGCTCAACACCAAGAGACCCAGTACTTC. This sequence encodes CSVDGDPAQHQETQYF.

Concerning this clonotype itself: This may be a read error, as it is one base from a much larger clone. The V and J genes are TRBV10-3 and TRBJ1-2, with D uncertain. CDR3 length: 14 amino acids. CDR1 is ENHRY, CDR2 SYGVKD, per germline. V lost 0 bases and J lost 4, with 9 bases in between. CDR3 bases: TGTGCCATCAGTGAGTCTGCGATATCCTATGGCTACACCTTC. Its protein is CAISESAISYGYTF.

This clonotype came up a few times. The chain recombines TRBV6-6 with TRBJ1-1; D not resolved. V was shortened by 4 bases and J by 3 bases, with 18 bases between the two germline ends. The CDR3 length is 16 residues. CDR1 is MNHNY, CDR2 SVGAGI, per germline (reference sequence). The CDR3 DNA sequence: TGTGCCAGCAGTTCCCGCCGGACCTCCCCTTACACTGAAGCTTTCTTT. As protein: CASSSRRTSPYTEAFF.

In its sample, this clonotype was seen a few times. This chain links TRBV29-1 with TRBJ1-4; D is possibly TRBD1 (5 bases). This CDR3 contains 12 residues. Germline CDR1 is SQVTM and CDR2 is ANQGSEA. V was pared by 4 bases and J by 6 bases, with 9 bases between. CDR3 amino acids: CSVAGVDEKLFF. CDR3 sequence (DNA): TGCAGCGTTGCGGGGGTTGATGAAAAACTGTTTTTT. The variable domain in full, completed from reference TRBV29-1 and TRBJ1-4, reads SAVISQKPSRDICQRGTSLTIQCQVDSQVTMMFWYRQQPGQSLTLIATANQGSEATYESGFVIDKFPISRPNLTFSTLTVSNMSPEDSSIYLCSVAGVDEKLFFGSGTQLSVL.

This clonotype was counted at least ten times. The chain joins TRBV28 to TRBJ2-7; TRBD1 or TRBD2 may be the D gene (6 bases each). V lost 6 bases to trimming and J lost 0 bases, with 15 bases between them. Germline CDR1 is MDHEN and CDR2 is SYDVKM. This CDR3 is 15 amino acids long. CDR3 DNA: TGTGCCAGCAGGGGTCTCGGGGGCCCCTCCTACGAGCAGTACTTC. Translating it yields CASRGLGGPSYEQYF.

This chain joins TRBV3-1 and TRBJ2-5, with D uncertain. This CDR3 has 12 amino acids. Germline V gene lookup returns CDR1 LGHDT and CDR2 YNNKEL (reference sequence). Trimming shortened V by 4 bases and J by 7 bases, and 10 bases separated the two germline ends. CDR3 region: CASSLPGRTQYF. In DNA form, the CDR3 reads TGTGCCAGCAGCCTCCCCGGGCGGACCCAGTACTTC.

This clonotype has ten or more counts. The J gene is TRBJ1-2, the V gene TRBV3-1, with D perhaps matching TRBD1 (6 bases). The V end lost 1 base, the J end lost 8 bases, and 20 bases lay between the germline ends. This CDR3 spans 16 amino acids. Germline V gene lookup returns CDR1 LGHDT and CDR2 YNNKEL (reference sequence). Here the CDR3 DNA reads TGTGCCAGCAGCCAAGTTACAGGGACTCTTGCGAGGGGCTACACCTTC. As protein: CASSQVTGTLARGYTF.

J is TRBJ2-4 and V is TRBV16; D tentatively fits TRBD1 or TRBD2 (5 bases each). Trimming took 0 bases from V and 5 from J, leaving 11 bases between them. Germline CDR1 reads KGHSY; CDR2 reads FQNENV. This CDR3 region has 15 residues. The CDR3 coding sequence is TGTGCCAGCAGCCAATCGAGGGGCCCTGAAAACATTCAGTACTTC. It codes for CASSQSRGPENIQYF.

This clonotype turned up a few times. The CDR3 sequence: CASSPTRAARAQYF. The DNA for the CDR3 is TGTGCCAGCAGTCCAACCCGGGCTGCCCGGGCCCAGTACTTC. V gene TRBV28 combines with J gene TRBJ2-5; D unresolved. The CDR3 contains 14 residues. Germline lookup yields CDR1 MDHEN and CDR2 SYDVKM. Trimming removed 5 bases at V and 9 bases at J, with 19 bases between. Filled out from reference TRBV28 and TRBJ2-5, the complete variable domain reads DVKVTQSSRYLVKRTGEKVFLECVQDMDHENMFWYRQDPGLGLRLIYFSYDVKMKEKGDIPEGYSVSREKKERFSLILESASTNQTSMYLCASSPTRAARAQYFGPGTRLLVL.

The chain joins TRBV6-6 to TRBJ1-1; no clear D. V lost 4 bases to trimming and J lost 4 bases, with 16 bases between them. The germline gives CDR1 MNHNY, CDR2 SVGAGI (reference sequence). This CDR3 spans 15 amino acids. The CDR3 DNA is TGTGCCAGCAGTTCGGGCCACTCTCCGGGCACTGAAGCTTTCTTT. Protein sequence: CASSSGHSPGTEAFF.

V is TRBV7-9 and J is TRBJ2-1; 14 nucleotides align to TRBD2. The CDR3 sequence is 17 residues long. Per the germline V gene, CDR1 is SEHNR and CDR2 is FQNEAQ (reference sequence). V was pared by 3 bases and J by 14 bases, with 15 bases of the junction left unmatched. For the CDR3, the DNA is TGTGCCAGCAGCTTGGTTACACCGGGACTAGCGGGAGAGTTGGAGTTCTTC. This sequence encodes CASSLVTPGLAGELEFF.

This clonotype was picked up many times. The V call is TRBV9, the J call TRBJ2-5; weak D call: TRBD1 (5 bases). CDR3 length: 12 amino acids. Germline-derived CDR1 and CDR2 are SGDLS and YYNGEE. V was trimmed by 5 bases and J by 2 bases, leaving 7 bases between them. CDR3: CASRDNQETQYF. The CDR3 coding sequence is TGTGCCAGCAGGGACAATCAAGAGACCCAGTACTTC.

This clonotype was found many times. The chain carries TRBV20-1 and TRBJ2-7; 9 nucleotides match TRBD2. The length of the CDR3 is 18 residues. Germline values: CDR1 DFQATT, CDR2 SNEGSKA (reference sequence). The V gene end was trimmed by 1 base and the J gene end by 6 bases; junction bases not matched to a gene: 19. The CDR3 spells CSARVRTSAPDLSGEQYF. CDR3 nucleotide sequence: TGCAGTGCTAGAGTGCGGACTAGCGCCCCGGACCTCTCCGGCGAGCAGTACTTC.

This clonotype was found many times. The chain uses TRBV28 and TRBJ2-1; 9 bases map to TRBD1. Germline V lookup: CDR1 MDHEN, CDR2 SYDVKM. Trimming removed 5 bases from V and 5 bases from J; junction bases left unmatched: 10. The CDR3 runs to 16 residues. The CDR3 nucleotides read TGTGCCAGCAGTCCCCACACCGGGACAGGGAACAATGAGCAGTTCTTC. Translation gives CASSPHTGTGNNEQFF.

There are a few counts of this clonotype. This may be a read error, as it is one base from a much larger clone. The chain carries TRBV7-2 and TRBJ1-5, with a tentative D call TRBD1 (5 bases). Germline V gives CDR1 SGHTA, CDR2 FQGNSA. This CDR3 has 15 residues. CDR3 sequence (DNA): TGTGCCGGCAGCCGGCTCGGAGGGGCCAAAGAGCCCCAGCATTTT. It encodes CAGSRLGGAKEPQHF.

The sample holds many counts of this clonotype. V usage is TRBV4-1 and J usage is TRBJ1-5; the D gene is possibly TRBD1 (6 bases). Germline V gene data show CDR1 as MGHRA and CDR2 as YSYEKL. The CDR3 covers 15 residues. V lost 0 bases and J 1 base, leaving 7 bases between the germline ends. The CDR3 is CASSQERGSNQPQHF. The CDR3 coding sequence is TGCGCCAGCAGCCAAGAGAGGGGGAGCAATCAGCCCCAGCATTTT.

V and J are TRBV30 and TRBJ1-5; the match to TRBD1 covers 7 bases. The CDR3 is made up of 16 amino acids. Germline V gene lookup returns CDR1 GTSNPN and CDR2 SVGIG (reference sequence). V trimming: 4 bases; J trimming: 2 bases; junction bases outside the gene matches: 11. CDR3 sequence: CAWTQTAGGGNQPQHF. CDR3 DNA: TGTGCCTGGACCCAAACGGCAGGGGGGGGCAATCAGCCCCAGCATTTT.

About this clonotype: This may be a read error, as it is one base from a much larger clone. DNA for the CDR3: TGTGCCAGCAGCGTAGTCGGGGACGCTGAAGCTTTCTTT. Translating gives CASSVVGDAEAFF. This chain links TRBV9 with TRBJ1-1; a weak D match, TRBD1 (5 bases). CDR3 size: 13 residues. Germline assignment: CDR1 SGDLS and CDR2 YYNGEE. Trimming removed 0 bases at V and 6 bases at J, with 9 bases between.

This clonotype showed up many times. V is TRBV4-2 and J is TRBJ2-5; TRBD1 matches at 9 bases. This CDR3 is 16 amino acids long. Trimming removed 1 base from V and 0 bases from J; junction bases left unmatched: 3. Germline-derived CDR1 and CDR2 are LGHNA and YNFKEQ. For the CDR3, the DNA is TGTGCCAGCAGCCAAGGGGACAGGGCGAACCAAGAGACCCAGTACTTC. Residues: CASSQGDRANQETQYF.